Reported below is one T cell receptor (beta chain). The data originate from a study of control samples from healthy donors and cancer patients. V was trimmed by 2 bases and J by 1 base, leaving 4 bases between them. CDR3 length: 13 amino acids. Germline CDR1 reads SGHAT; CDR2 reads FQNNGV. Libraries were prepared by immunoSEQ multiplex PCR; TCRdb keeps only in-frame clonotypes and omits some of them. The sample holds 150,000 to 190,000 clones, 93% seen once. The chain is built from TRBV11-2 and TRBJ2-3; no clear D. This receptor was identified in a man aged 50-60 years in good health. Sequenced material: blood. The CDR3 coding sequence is TGTGCCAGCAGCTTATACGGCACAGATACGCAGTATTTT. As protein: CASSLYGTDTQYF.